This is a list of T cell receptor beta chains from one sample in a study of long-term antiretroviral therapy in people with HIV. This table comes from immunoSEQ multiplex PCR, and its TCRdb copy is limited to in-frame clones, with some not included. The data contain 16,000 or so clones, around 77% of them singletons. The starting material was unsorted PBMCs, obtained around 2.1 years before starting antiretroviral therapy. The origin of the receptors is a man aged 25-40 years with HIV. Each CDR3 is given with its conserved first and last residue. Fields, in order: V gene, J gene, CDR3 protein.

TRBV29-1	TRBJ2-1	CSVVPQGEQFF
TRBV5-1	TRBJ2-1	CASSWVLAGVPSPYNEQFF
TRBV2	TRBJ2-3	CASSAGSGGGTDTQYF
TRBV5-1	TRBJ2-1	CASSDGLEQFF
TRBV5-4	TRBJ2-2	CASSLFGQKIGELFF
TRBV1	TRBJ2-4	CTSSQEDRVMWEPAKNIQYF
TRBV10-2	TRBJ1-2	CASSGADSHGYTF
TRBV18	TRBJ2-1	CASSKTGFSYNEQFF
TRBV11-2	TRBJ2-1	CASSLRRGGHDEQFF
TRBV29-1	TRBJ2-7	CSGRDTAYEQYF
TRBV7-8	TRBJ2-7	CASLGGSYEQYF
TRBV11-2	TRBJ2-7	CASSRDRVIGEQYF
TRBV11-2	TRBJ1-5	CASSSGLRAGDQPQHF
TRBV4-2	TRBJ2-3	CASSQSGANTDTQYF
TRBV28	TRBJ2-2	CCTALWSGELFF
TRBV7-2	TRBJ2-2	CASSLEAGGTNTGELFF
TRBV6-5	TRBJ1-1	CASSTQGFTGGEAFF
TRBV7-6	TRBJ2-5	CASSTVQGYQETQYF
TRBV2	TRBJ1-2	CASRDRTGSYYGYTF
TRBV6-5	TRBJ2-7	CASSYSTGPLPYEQYF
TRBV7-9	TRBJ2-7	CASSSIELPSYEQYF
TRBV4-3	TRBJ2-3	CASSQEGQGLRADTQYF
TRBV7-8	TRBJ2-5	CASSLVVFSETQYF
TRBV5-8	TRBJ1-3	CASSLSPSSGNTIYF
TRBV5-6	TRBJ2-5	CASSLMIGTSGRMVETQYF
TRBV4-3	TRBJ2-1	CASSQGPGSWDNEQFF
TRBV27	TRBJ2-3	CASTRGAVLYF
TRBV6-5	TRBJ2-5	CASSYTGTSPQETQYF
TRBV11-2	TRBJ1-5	CASSLDRGPNQPQHF
TRBV5-1	TRBJ2-7	CASSLLGDYEQYF
TRBV7-2	TRBJ2-7	CASSLRVTYEQYF
TRBV18	TRBJ2-5	CASSPVSQAGETQYF
TRBV9	TRBJ1-1	CASSVGFGNTEAFF
TRBV10-3	TRBJ2-7	CAISESYTGTSGGYEQYF
TRBV5-1	TRBJ2-1	CASSKPTSASYNEQFF
TRBV18	TRBJ1-1	CASSPNRENTEAFF